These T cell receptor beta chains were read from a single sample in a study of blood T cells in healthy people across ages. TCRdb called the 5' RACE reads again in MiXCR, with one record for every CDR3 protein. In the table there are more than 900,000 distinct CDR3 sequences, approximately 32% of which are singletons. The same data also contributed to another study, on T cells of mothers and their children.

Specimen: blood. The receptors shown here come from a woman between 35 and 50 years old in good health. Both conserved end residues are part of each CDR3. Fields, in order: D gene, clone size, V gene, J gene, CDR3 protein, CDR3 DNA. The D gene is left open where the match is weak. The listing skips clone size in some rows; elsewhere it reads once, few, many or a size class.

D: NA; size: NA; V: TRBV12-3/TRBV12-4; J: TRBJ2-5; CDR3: CASSQSPTETQYF; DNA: TGTGCCAGCAGCCAAAGTCCTACCGAGACCCAGTACTTC
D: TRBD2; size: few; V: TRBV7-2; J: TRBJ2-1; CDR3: CASSLVAAGGLGNEQFF; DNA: TGTGCCAGCAGCTTAGTAGCAGCGGGGGGGCTCGGGAATGAGCAGTTCTTC
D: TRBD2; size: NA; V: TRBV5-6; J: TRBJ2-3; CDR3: CASSLAVSTSGGTDTQYF; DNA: TGTGCCAGCAGCTTGGCAGTCTCGACTAGCGGGGGCACAGATACGCAGTATTTT
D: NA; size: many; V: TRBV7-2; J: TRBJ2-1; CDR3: CASRGGAHNEQFF; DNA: TGTGCCAGTCGAGGAGGGGCCCACAATGAGCAGTTCTTC
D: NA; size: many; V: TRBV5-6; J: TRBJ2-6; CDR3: CASSLMENSGANVLTF; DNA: TGTGCCAGCAGCTTGATGGAGAACTCTGGGGCCAACGTCCTGACTTTC
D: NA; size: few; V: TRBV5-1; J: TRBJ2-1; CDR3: CASSLVAGGSYNERFF; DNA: NA
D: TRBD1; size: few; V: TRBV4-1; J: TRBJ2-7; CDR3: CASSQDKTGAYEQYF; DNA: TGCGCCAGCAGCCAAGATAAGACAGGGGCCTACGAGCAGTACTTC
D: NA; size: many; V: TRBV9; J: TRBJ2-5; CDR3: CASSVLGGAETQYF; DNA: TGTGCCAGCAGCGTTTTAGGGGGAGCGGAGACCCAGTACTTC
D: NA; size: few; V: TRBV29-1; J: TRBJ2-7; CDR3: CSVAHGTPYGQYF; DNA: TGCAGCGTTGCCCATGGGACCCCCTACGGGCAGTACTTC
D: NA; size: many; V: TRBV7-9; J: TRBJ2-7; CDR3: CASSLYQWGAQNEQYF; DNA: TGTGCCAGCAGCTTATATCAGTGGGGGGCGCAAAACGAGCAGTACTTC
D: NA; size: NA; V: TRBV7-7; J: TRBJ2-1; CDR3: CASSPHRSSYNEQFF; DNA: TGTGCTAGCAGCCCCCATAGGAGCTCCTACAATGAGCAGTTCTTC
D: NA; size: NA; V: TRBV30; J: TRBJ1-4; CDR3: CAWSYRRQAPPEKLFF; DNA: TGTGCCTGGAGTTACCGAAGACAGGCTCCTCCTGAAAAACTGTTTTTT
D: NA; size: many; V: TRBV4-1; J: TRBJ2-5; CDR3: CASSHLGSSQETQYF; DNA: TGCGCCAGCAGTCACCTGGGGTCTTCCCAAGAGACCCAGTACTTC
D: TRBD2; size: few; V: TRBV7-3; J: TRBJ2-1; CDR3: CASSLGGLAAAGEQFF; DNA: TGTGCCAGCAGCTTAGGGGGACTAGCGGCAGCGGGGGAGCAGTTCTTC
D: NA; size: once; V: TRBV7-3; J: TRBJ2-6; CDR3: CASSLNQLSGANVLTF; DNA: TGTGCCAGCAGCTTAAATCAGCTCTCTGGGGCCAACGTCCTGACTTTC
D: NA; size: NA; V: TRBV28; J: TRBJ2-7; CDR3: CASHSGRGLYF; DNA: TGTGCCAGCCATTCTGGGCGGGGCCTGTACTTC
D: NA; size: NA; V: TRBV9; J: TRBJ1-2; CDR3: CASSVSGVGYTF; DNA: TGTGCCAGCAGCGTTTCAGGGGTCGGCTACACCTTC
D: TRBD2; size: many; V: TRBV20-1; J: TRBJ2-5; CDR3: CSAPPSRGDPETQYF; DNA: TGCAGTGCTCCGCCTTCTCGGGGGGACCCAGAGACCCAGTACTTC
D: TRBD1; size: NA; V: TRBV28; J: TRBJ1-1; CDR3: CASSLPLGGRGGTEAFF; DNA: TGTGCCAGCAGTTTACCCCTCGGAGGCAGGGGGGGAACTGAAGCTTTCTTT
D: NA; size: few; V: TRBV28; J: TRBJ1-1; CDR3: CASSFRGPHTEAFF; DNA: TGTGCCAGCAGTTTCAGGGGCCCCCACACTGAAGCTTTCTTT
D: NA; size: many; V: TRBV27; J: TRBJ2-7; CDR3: CASSLWAGMGNEQYF; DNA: TGTGCCAGCAGTTTATGGGCAGGAATGGGAAACGAGCAGTACTTC
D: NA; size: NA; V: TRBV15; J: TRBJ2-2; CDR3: CATSRDRGPNTGELFF; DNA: TGTGCCACCAGCAGAGATCGGGGGCCCAACACCGGGGAGCTGTTTTTT
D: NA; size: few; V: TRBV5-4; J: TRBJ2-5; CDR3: CASSLAGAPGTQYF; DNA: TGTGCCAGCAGCTTGGCCGGGGCCCCGGGGACCCAGTACTTC
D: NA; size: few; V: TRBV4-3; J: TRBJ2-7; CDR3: CASSQDIPYEQYF; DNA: TGCGCCAGCAGCCAAGATATACCCTACGAGCAGTACTTC
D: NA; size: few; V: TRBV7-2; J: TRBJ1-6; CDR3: CASSLEPAGNNSPLHF; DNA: TGTGCCAGCAGCTTAGAACCGGCAGGGAATAATTCACCCCTCCACTTT
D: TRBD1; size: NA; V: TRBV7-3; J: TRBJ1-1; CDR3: CASSFRGQPNTEAFF; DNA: TGTGCCAGCAGCTTCAGGGGACAGCCGAACACTGAAGCTTTCTTT
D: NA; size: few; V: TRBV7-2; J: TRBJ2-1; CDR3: CASSLAGFEQFF; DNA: TGTGCCAGCAGCTTAGCGGGTTTTGAGCAGTTCTTC
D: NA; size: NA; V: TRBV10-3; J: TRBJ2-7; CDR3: CAISEGPTYKQYF; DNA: TGTGCCATCAGTGAGGGGCCCACCTACAAGCAGTACTTC
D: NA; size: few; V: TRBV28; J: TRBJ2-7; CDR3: CASSLLCEQYF; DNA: TGTGCCAGCAGTCTTCTATGCGAGCAGTACTTC